The present T cell receptor beta chain was sequenced within a study of blood T cell repertoires in COVID-19. The wider study: Researchers got acute and convalescent COVID-19 samples from the United States, Italy and Spain. From T cells, B-cell-depleted T cells, or PBMCs came the material, which was cDNA or gDNA.

Source study methods: Estimation of nucleated cell counts relied on the amplification of reference gene primers. Generated by immunoSEQ multiplex PCR, the TCRdb table keeps only in-frame clones and is missing some. D and trimming come from the DNA, and the V and J calls and clone size come from that table. This table has 200,000 to 300,000 clones, around four fifths appearing once. CDR1 is LNHDA and CDR2 is SQIVND in the germline V gene (reference sequence). V lost 8 bases and J 1 base, leaving 20 bases between the germline ends. The CDR3 has 16 amino acids. This chain joins TRBV19 and TRBJ1-1; D unresolved. The specimen sequenced was peripheral blood. This clonotype originated in a man aged 55 to 70 with acute or convalescent COVID-19. The DNA for the CDR3 is TGTGCCAGTTCCCCCCGGTCGGGGTTTCGGAACACTGAAGCTTTCTTT. Amino acids: CASSPRSGFRNTEAFF.